This TCR beta chain derives from a study of T cell responses to AZD1222 COVID-19 vaccine. About the study: Pooling was applied to second doses at about 4 or about 12 weeks.

Germline-derived CDR1 and CDR2 are MDHEN and SYDVKM. The CDR3 contains 14 residues. Deletions cut 1 base from V and 3 bases from J, with 7 bases between. General observations from the study: Receipt of two AZD1222 doses was followed by a rise in Spike-specific TCR breadth and depth.

TCRdb keeps only in-frame clones here, not all; method: immunoSEQ multiplex PCR. The top ten clones hold roughly 6% of a sample with fewer than 30,000 clones, roughly 73% of them seen once. Comment on this clone: The antigen is unknown.

J is TRBJ2-1 and V is TRBV28; TRBD2 is a possible D gene (6 bases). The clonotype was recovered from an adult in good health. The source was peripheral blood, collected on day 0 of AZD1222 vaccination. Here the CDR3 reads CASSLSGLYNEQFF. The CDR3 DNA follows: TGTGCCAGCAGTTTATCGGGACTCTACAATGAGCAGTTCTTC.